This T cell receptor beta chain was recorded in a study of CD8 T cells in Susac syndrome. Sequencing of TCR beta was undertaken in CD8+ and CD4+ T cells derived from blood. Healthy donors matched for age and sex were used as controls. In contrast to the negatively isolated CD8+ and CD4+ T cells, TEMRA cells were FACS-enriched. The CDR3 consists of 14 residues. The germline CDR1 and CDR2 sequences are SQVTM and ANQGSEA. J was trimmed by 0 bases and V by 6 bases; bases with no gene match: 5. The RNA, roughly 0.45 to 1 ug, was put through reverse transcription using random hexamers. It was immunoSEQ multiplex PCR that amplified TCR beta CDR3 across 54 Vbeta and 13 Jbeta. TCRdb re-derived calls from the immunoSEQ multiplex PCR reads in MiXCR, one entry per CDR3 protein. The table lists some 100,000 distinct CDR3 sequences, 95% to 98% of them singletons.

The receptor was derived from a human donor in good health. The sequencing sample was made of CD4+ T cells from PBMCs. This rearrangement joins TRBV29-1 to TRBJ2-3; 8 bases line up with TRBD1. The CDR3 DNA reads as TGCAGCGTACGGACAGGGACGAGCACAGATACGCAGTATTTT. It codes for CSVRTGTSTDTQYF.